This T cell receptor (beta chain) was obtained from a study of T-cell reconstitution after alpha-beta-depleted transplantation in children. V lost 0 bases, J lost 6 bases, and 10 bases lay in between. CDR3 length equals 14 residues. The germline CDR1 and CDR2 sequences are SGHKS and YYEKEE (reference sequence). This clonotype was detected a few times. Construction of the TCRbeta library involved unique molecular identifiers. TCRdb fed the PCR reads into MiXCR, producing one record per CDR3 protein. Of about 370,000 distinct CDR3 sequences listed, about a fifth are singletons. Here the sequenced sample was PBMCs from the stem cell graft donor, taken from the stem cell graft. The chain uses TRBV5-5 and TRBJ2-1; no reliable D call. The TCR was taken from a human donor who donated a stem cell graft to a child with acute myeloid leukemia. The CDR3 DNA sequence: TGTGCCAGCAGCTTGGACCCCGGTATCAATGAGCAGTTCTTC. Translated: CASSLDPGINEQFF.